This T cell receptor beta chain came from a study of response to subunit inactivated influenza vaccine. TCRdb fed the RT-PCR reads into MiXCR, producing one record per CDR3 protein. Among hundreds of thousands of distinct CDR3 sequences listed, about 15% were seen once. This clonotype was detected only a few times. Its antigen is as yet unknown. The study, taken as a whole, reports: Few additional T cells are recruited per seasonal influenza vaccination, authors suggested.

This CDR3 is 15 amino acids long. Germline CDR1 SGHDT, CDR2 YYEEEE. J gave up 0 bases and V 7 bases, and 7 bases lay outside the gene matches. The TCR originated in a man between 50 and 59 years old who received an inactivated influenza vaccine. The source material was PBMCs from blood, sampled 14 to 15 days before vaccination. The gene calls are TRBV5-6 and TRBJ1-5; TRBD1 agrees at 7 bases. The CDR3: CASGRTGFSNQPQHF. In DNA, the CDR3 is TGTGCCAGCGGTCGGACAGGATTTAGCAATCAGCCCCAGCATTTT.